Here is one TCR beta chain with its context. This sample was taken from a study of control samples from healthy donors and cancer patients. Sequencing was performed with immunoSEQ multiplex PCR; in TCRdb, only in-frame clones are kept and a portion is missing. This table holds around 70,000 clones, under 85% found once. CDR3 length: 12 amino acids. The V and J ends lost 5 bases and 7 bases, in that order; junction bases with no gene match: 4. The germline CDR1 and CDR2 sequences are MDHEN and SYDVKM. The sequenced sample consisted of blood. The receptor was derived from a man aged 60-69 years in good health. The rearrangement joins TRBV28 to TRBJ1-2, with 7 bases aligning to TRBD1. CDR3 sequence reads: CASSTGQRGYTF. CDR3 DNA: TGTGCCAGCAGTACGGGACAGCGTGGCTACACCTTC.